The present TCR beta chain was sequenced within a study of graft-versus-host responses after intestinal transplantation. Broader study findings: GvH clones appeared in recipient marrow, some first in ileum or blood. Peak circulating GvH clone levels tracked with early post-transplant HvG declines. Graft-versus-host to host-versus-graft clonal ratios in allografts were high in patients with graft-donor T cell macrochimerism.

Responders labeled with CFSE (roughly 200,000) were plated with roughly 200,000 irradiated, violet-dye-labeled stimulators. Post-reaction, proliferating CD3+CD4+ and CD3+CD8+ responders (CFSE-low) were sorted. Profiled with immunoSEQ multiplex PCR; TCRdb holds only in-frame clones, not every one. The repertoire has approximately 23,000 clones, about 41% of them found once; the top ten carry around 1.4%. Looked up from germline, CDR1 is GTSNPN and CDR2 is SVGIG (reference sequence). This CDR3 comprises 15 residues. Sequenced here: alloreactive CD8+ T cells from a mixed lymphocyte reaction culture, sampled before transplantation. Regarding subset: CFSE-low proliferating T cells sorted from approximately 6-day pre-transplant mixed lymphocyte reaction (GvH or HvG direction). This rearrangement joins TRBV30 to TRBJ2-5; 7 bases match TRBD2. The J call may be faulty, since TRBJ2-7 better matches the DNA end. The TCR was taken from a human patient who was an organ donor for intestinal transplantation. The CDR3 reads CAWSVGLGRAYEQYF. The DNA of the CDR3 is TGTGCCTGGAGTGTAGGGTTGGGGAGGGCCTACGAGCAGTACTTC.